Sequencing of this T cell receptor beta chain was carried out in a study of shared clonotypes between healthy human individuals. For the study at large: The cohort had two women and three men, ages 18 to 49. Study observations and caveats: Donors were few, which limited the genetic and exposure-history diversity represented.

Germline CDR1 MNHEY, CDR2 SMNVEV (reference sequence). V shed 6 bases, J shed 3 bases, and the junction held 7 bases outside the gene matches. This CDR3 is built from 14 residues. Per the authors' pipeline: Filtering differed because ImmunoSEQ produced junction-only sequences that carried no quality scores. The method was immunoSEQ multiplex PCR; TCRdb's version includes in-frame clones alone and lacks a portion of them. For V, J and clone size, that table is used; D and trimming come from the DNA. The sample carries some 510,000 clones, around 74% recorded once. In regard to this clone: The antigen is unknown.

Source material: PBMCs. This TCR was sampled from a woman in her forties in good health. Some clones in this sample may be carry-over from other donors' samples. The rearrangement links TRBV27 to TRBJ2-7; 8 nucleotides align to TRBD2. This CDR3 reads CASSPGTRVYEQYF. In DNA form, the CDR3 reads TGTGCCAGCAGCCCCGGGACTAGGGTCTACGAGCAGTACTTC.